Listed below are T cell receptor beta chains from one sample, sequenced in a study of blood T cell repertoires in COVID-19. The table came from immunoSEQ multiplex PCR; TCRdb's copy has only in-frame clones and leaves some out. Counted here are about 80,000 clones, about four fifths occurring once; the ten biggest clones make up approximately 33%. Sequencing used peripheral blood. The source of these receptors is a woman in her 70s with acute or convalescent COVID-19. Both conserved end residues are part of each CDR3. Each record gives: J gene, D gene, clone size, V gene, CDR3 protein, CDR3 DNA. A D gene is named only where the DNA matches it firmly. Part of the rows lack a size; the others show once, few, many or a class for expanded clones.

J gene: TRBJ2-7; D gene: .; clone size: .; V gene: TRBV23-1; CDR3 protein: CASSQACPSYEQYF; CDR3 DNA: TGCGCCAGCAGCCAGGCCTGCCCATCCTACGAGCAGTACTTC
J gene: TRBJ2-7; D gene: TRBD1; clone size: many; V gene: TRBV5-5; CDR3 protein: CASSSGTGGYEQYF; CDR3 DNA: TGTGCCAGCAGCTCCGGGACAGGGGGTTACGAGCAGTACTTC
J gene: TRBJ1-6; D gene: .; clone size: .; V gene: TRBV19; CDR3 protein: CASSPSSYNSPLHF; CDR3 DNA: TGTGCCAGTAGTCCGAGCTCCTATAATTCACCCCTCCACTTT
J gene: TRBJ1-4; D gene: .; clone size: once; V gene: TRBV4-2; CDR3 protein: CASSQGGGGTNEKLFF; CDR3 DNA: TGTGCCAGCAGCCAAGGGGGGGGTGGTACTAATGAAAAACTGTTTTTT
J gene: TRBJ2-1; D gene: TRBD1; clone size: .; V gene: TRBV19; CDR3 protein: CASSIDNPPGQGYNEQFF; CDR3 DNA: TGTGCCAGTAGTATAGATAACCCCCCGGGACAGGGATACAATGAGCAGTTCTTC
J gene: TRBJ1-5; D gene: .; clone size: .; V gene: TRBV5-1; CDR3 protein: CASRTSPGDGQPQHF; CDR3 DNA: TGCGCCAGCAGGACGTCGCCAGGGGATGGTCAGCCCCAGCATTTT
J gene: TRBJ2-2; D gene: .; clone size: .; V gene: TRBV21-1; CDR3 protein: CASSKGTSGRLSTGELFF; CDR3 DNA: TGTGCCAGCAGCAAAGGGACTAGCGGGAGACTCAGCACCGGGGAGCTGTTTTTT
J gene: TRBJ2-4; D gene: .; clone size: .; V gene: TRBV29-1; CDR3 protein: CSVETGQRLENIQYF; CDR3 DNA: TGCAGCGTTGAGACCGGACAACGACTGGAAAACATTCAGTACTTC
J gene: TRBJ2-1; D gene: TRBD2; clone size: few; V gene: TRBV14; CDR3 protein: CASSQELAGGGEQFF; CDR3 DNA: TGTGCCAGCAGCCAAGAACTAGCGGGGGGCGGTGAGCAGTTCTTC
J gene: TRBJ1-1; D gene: .; clone size: .; V gene: TRBV12-3/TRBV12-4; CDR3 protein: CASSHLTGEAFF; CDR3 DNA: TGTGCCAGCAGCCACTTGACAGGTGAAGCTTTCTTT
J gene: TRBJ1-4; D gene: .; clone size: .; V gene: TRBV7-9; CDR3 protein: CASSSGSGSGEKLFF; CDR3 DNA: TGTGCCAGCAGCTCGGGGTCCGGGAGCGGTGAAAAACTGTTTTTT
J gene: TRBJ2-7; D gene: .; clone size: .; V gene: TRBV21-1; CDR3 protein: CASSQETGTEQYF; CDR3 DNA: TGTGCCAGCAGCCAGGAGACAGGGACCGAGCAGTACTTC
J gene: TRBJ1-2; D gene: TRBD1; clone size: .; V gene: TRBV11-2; CDR3 protein: CASSHYRGWVGYTF; CDR3 DNA: TGTGCCAGCAGCCATTACAGGGGGTGGGTTGGCTACACCTTC
J gene: TRBJ1-4; D gene: .; clone size: .; V gene: TRBV20-1; CDR3 protein: CSASLSEKLFF; CDR3 DNA: TGCAGTGCTAGTCTCAGTGAAAAACTGTTTTTT
J gene: TRBJ1-2; D gene: .; clone size: once; V gene: TRBV30; CDR3 protein: CAWWGKTVGGDYGYTF; CDR3 DNA: TGTGCCTGGTGGGGAAAGACAGTCGGGGGGGACTATGGCTACACCTTC
J gene: TRBJ1-2; D gene: TRBD1; clone size: once; V gene: TRBV6-6; CDR3 protein: CASSPQGTQNYGYTF; CDR3 DNA: TGTGCCAGCAGCCCACAGGGGACCCAGAACTATGGCTACACCTTC
J gene: TRBJ1-1; D gene: .; clone size: .; V gene: TRBV21-1; CDR3 protein: CASSTAGDAEAFF; CDR3 DNA: TGTGCCAGCAGCACGGCGGGGGACGCTGAAGCTTTCTTT
J gene: TRBJ2-7; D gene: TRBD2; clone size: .; V gene: TRBV3-1/TRBV3-2; CDR3 protein: CASSQDRRFEAGGFEQYF; CDR3 DNA: TGTGCCAGCAGCCAAGATCGGAGGTTCGAAGCGGGAGGATTCGAGCAGTACTTC
J gene: TRBJ1-2; D gene: TRBD1; clone size: .; V gene: TRBV9; CDR3 protein: CASSVGTGATPGYTF; CDR3 DNA: TGTGCCAGCAGCGTGGGGACAGGGGCTACCCCAGGCTACACCTTC
J gene: TRBJ2-2; D gene: .; clone size: .; V gene: TRBV10-3; CDR3 protein: CAISGLEENTGELFF; CDR3 DNA: TGTGCCATCTCGGGTCTTGAGGAGAACACCGGGGAGCTGTTTTTT
J gene: TRBJ1-1; D gene: .; clone size: .; V gene: TRBV9; CDR3 protein: CASSGNIPTGEAFF; CDR3 DNA: TGTGCCAGCAGCGGTAACATACCTACGGGAGAAGCTTTCTTT
J gene: TRBJ1-1; D gene: TRBD1; clone size: once; V gene: TRBV19; CDR3 protein: CASSQGTGNTEAFF; CDR3 DNA: TGTGCCAGTAGTCAAGGGACAGGGAACACTGAAGCTTTCTTT
J gene: TRBJ2-5; D gene: .; clone size: .; V gene: TRBV9; CDR3 protein: CASSVDDGKETQYF; CDR3 DNA: TGTGCCAGCAGCGTAGACGATGGCAAAGAGACCCAGTACTTC
J gene: TRBJ2-7; D gene: TRBD1; clone size: .; V gene: TRBV3-1/TRBV3-2; CDR3 protein: CASRPGQGFHEQYF; CDR3 DNA: TGTGCCAGCAGACCGGGACAGGGCTTCCACGAGCAGTACTTC
J gene: TRBJ2-3; D gene: .; clone size: .; V gene: TRBV29-1; CDR3 protein: CSVENSARGDTQYF; CDR3 DNA: TGCAGCGTTGAAAATTCTGCCAGGGGAGATACGCAGTATTTT
J gene: TRBJ2-6; D gene: TRBD1; clone size: .; V gene: TRBV6-5; CDR3 protein: CASSPTGNGANVLTF; CDR3 DNA: TGTGCCAGCAGTCCGACAGGGAATGGGGCCAACGTCCTGACTTTC
J gene: TRBJ2-1; D gene: TRBD2; clone size: .; V gene: TRBV4-2; CDR3 protein: CASSQGLAFNEQFF; CDR3 DNA: TGTGCCAGCAGCCAAGGACTAGCCTTCAATGAGCAGTTCTTC
J gene: TRBJ2-2; D gene: TRBD2; clone size: .; V gene: TRBV19; CDR3 protein: CASSSVVAGPGELFF; CDR3 DNA: TGTGCCAGTAGTAGTGTAGTAGCGGGACCCGGGGAGCTGTTTTTT
J gene: TRBJ1-1; D gene: .; clone size: .; V gene: TRBV6-1; CDR3 protein: CASSEVTSRGEAFF; CDR3 DNA: TGTGCCAGCAGTGAAGTAACCAGTAGGGGTGAAGCTTTCTTT
J gene: TRBJ2-5; D gene: .; clone size: .; V gene: TRBV3-1/TRBV3-2; CDR3 protein: CASSLWGDQETQYF; CDR3 DNA: TGTGCCAGCAGCCTTTGGGGGGACCAAGAGACCCAGTACTTC
J gene: TRBJ2-7; D gene: .; clone size: .; V gene: TRBV12-3/TRBV12-4; CDR3 protein: CASSSLSEQYF; CDR3 DNA: TGTGCCAGCAGTTCTTTGAGCGAGCAGTACTTC
J gene: TRBJ1-5; D gene: TRBD1; clone size: .; V gene: TRBV5-1; CDR3 protein: CASSPGQGQQPQHF; CDR3 DNA: TGCGCCAGCAGCCCGGGACAGGGCCAGCAGCCCCAGCATTTT
J gene: TRBJ2-5; D gene: .; clone size: .; V gene: TRBV2; CDR3 protein: CASSEAGLQTQYF; CDR3 DNA: TGTGCCAGCAGTGAAGCGGGACTTCAGACCCAGTACTTC
J gene: TRBJ2-1; D gene: .; clone size: .; V gene: TRBV10-1; CDR3 protein: CASSKRGVTYNEQFF; CDR3 DNA: TGCGCCAGCAGTAAACGGGGAGTGACCTACAATGAGCAGTTCTTC
J gene: TRBJ2-7; D gene: TRBD1; clone size: .; V gene: TRBV7-8; CDR3 protein: CASSMDRLSYEQYF; CDR3 DNA: TGTGCCAGCAGCATGGACAGGCTCTCCTACGAGCAGTACTTC
J gene: TRBJ1-5; D gene: .; clone size: .; V gene: TRBV19; CDR3 protein: CASSITRVNQPQHF; CDR3 DNA: TGTGCCAGTAGTATCACTAGAGTAAATCAGCCCCAGCATTTT
J gene: TRBJ2-1; D gene: TRBD2; clone size: .; V gene: TRBV7-9; CDR3 protein: CASSEGGLADNEQFF; CDR3 DNA: TGTGCCAGCAGCGAGGGGGGACTAGCGGACAATGAGCAGTTCTTC